This passage covers 15 T cell receptor beta chains from one sample sequenced in a study of T cells in tumors after PD-1 blockade. Profiled with immunoSEQ multiplex PCR; TCRdb holds only in-frame clones, not every one. The repertoire has about 8,200 clones, 62% of them found once; the top ten carry over 10%. As to time point: second of two post-therapy site-matched biopsies two to three months apart. The sequences come from tumor tissue, collected after anti-PD-1 treatment. Receptor source: a human donor with basal cell carcinoma.

The V call is TRBV12-3 or TRBV12-4, the J call TRBJ1-2; maybe TRBD1 (6 bases). The CDR3 length is 13 residues. Trimming cost V 6 bases and J 8 bases, with 16 bases left between them. This CDR3 reads CASSYGTSGGYTF. The CDR3 coding sequence is TGTGCCAGCAGCTACGGGACATCGGGAGGCTACACCTTC.

This clone is judged large. For the CDR3, the DNA is TGTGCCAGCAGTCTGGCTGGACCTTCTACTGAAGCTTTCTTT. It codes for CASSLAGPSTEAFF. The V call is TRBV27, the J call TRBJ1-1, with D unresolved. V was shortened by 5 bases and J by 5 bases, with 15 bases between the two germline ends. This CDR3 is built from 14 residues. Germline-derived CDR1 and CDR2 are MNHEY and SMNVEV (reference sequence).

In this sample, this clone turned up a few times. CDR3: CASSPDKSYEQYF. The CDR3 DNA reads TGTGCCAGCAGTCCCGACAAGTCCTACGAGCAGTACTTC. The genes are TRBV6-5 and TRBJ2-7; D unresolved. Germline CDR1 and CDR2: MNHEY and SVGAGI. There are 13 residues in the CDR3. The V and J ends lost 5 bases and 1 base respectively, with 9 bases between them.

V gene TRBV5-1 combines with J gene TRBJ1-3; no firm D call. CDR3 length equals 17 residues. The germline V gene encodes CDR1 SGHRS and CDR2 YFSETQ. V shed 0 bases and J shed 1 base, with 14 bases lying between them. The CDR3 protein is CASSLVAGMGSGNTIYF. CDR3 nucleotides: TGCGCCAGCAGCTTGGTAGCGGGGATGGGGTCTGGAAACACCATATATTTT.

In its sample, this clone ranks as medium-sized (0.01 to 0.1%). The rearrangement links TRBV6-5 to TRBJ2-7, with D hard to call. Germline V gene sequence: CDR1 MNHEY, CDR2 SVGAGI. The V end was cut by 4 bases, the J end by 6 bases, with 13 bases between. CDR3 length: 13 residues. CDR3 coding DNA: TGTGCCAGCAGTTCCGGGCTCCTGAGCGAGCAGTACTTC. Its translation is CASSSGLLSEQYF.

V is TRBV4-1 and J is TRBJ2-5; no definite D call. Germline CDR1 is MGHRA and CDR2 is YSYEKL. V was cut by 0 bases and J by 5 bases, with 7 bases left in between. This CDR3 spans 13 amino acids. In nucleotides, the CDR3 is TGCGCCAGCAGCCAAGACCCTAGTGAGACCCAGTACTTC. Translated: CASSQDPSETQYF.

This sequence joins TRBV5-1 and TRBJ2-4; tentative D call: TRBD2 (6 bases). Trimming left V 2 bases short and J 10 bases short, with 16 bases between. This CDR3 has 14 residues. From germline, CDR1 is SGHRS and CDR2 YFSETQ. The CDR3 nucleotides read TGCGCCAGCAGCTTAGGAACCGACGGGACTATTCAGTACTTC. Amino acids: CASSLGTDGTIQYF.

The chain uses TRBV5-4 and TRBJ2-1, with 10 nucleotides matching TRBD2. Per germline, CDR1 SGHNT and CDR2 YYREEE (reference sequence). This CDR3 is 15 amino acids long. The trim removed 2 bases at V and 6 bases at J, leaving 5 bases unmatched. The CDR3 sequence is CASSFVLAGINEQFF. CDR3 nucleotide sequence: TGTGCCAGCAGCTTTGTACTAGCGGGGATCAATGAGCAGTTCTTC. Full variable domain (outside the CDR3, taken from reference TRBV5-4 and TRBJ2-1): ETGVTQSPTHLIKTRGQQVTLRCSSQSGHNTVSWYQQALGQGPQFIFQYYREEENGRGNFPPRFSGLQFPNYSSELNVNALELDDSALYLCASSFVLAGINEQFFGPGTRLTVL.

This rearrangement joins TRBV7-9 to TRBJ2-7; 8 nucleotides match TRBD1. V shed 1 base and J 9 bases; nucleotides not matched to a gene: 8. The CDR3 is made up of 14 amino acids. Germline-derived CDR1 and CDR2 are SEHNR and FQNEAQ (reference sequence). The CDR3 region has the DNA TGTGCCAGCAGCTTAGTGGGACAGGAAGAGTTGCAGTACTTC. This encodes CASSLVGQEELQYF. Supplemented by reference TRBV7-9 and TRBJ2-7, the full variable domain reads DTGVSQNPRHKITKRGQNVTFRCDPISEHNRLYWYRQTLGQGPEFLTYFQNEAQLEKSRLLSDRFSAERPKGSFSTLEIQRTEQGDSAMYLCASSLVGQEELQYFGPGTRLTVT.

This clone was found a few times. This chain links TRBV27 with TRBJ2-3, with D perhaps TRBD2 (6 bases). This CDR3 comprises 14 residues. Trimming removed 3 bases at V and 2 bases at J, with 9 bases between. The germline V gene has CDR1 MNHEY and CDR2 SMNVEV (reference sequence). The CDR3 DNA reads as TGTGCCAGCAGTTTCGGGGGTAACACAGATACGCAGTATTTT. Translation: CASSFGGNTDTQYF.

This clone turned up a few times. This chain joins TRBV21-1 and TRBJ1-1. TRBV21-1 is noted as a pseudogene. CDR3 length: 15 residues. CDR3 nucleotides: TGTGCCAGCAGCAAAAGGTCGGGCATTATCACTGAAGCTTTCTTT. Residues: CASSKRSGIITEAFF.

This chain connects TRBV2 to TRBJ2-5; 14 bases map to TRBD2. Germline V gene lookup returns CDR1 SNHLY and CDR2 FYNNEI. V gave up 5 bases and J gave up 5 bases; unmatched junction bases: 4. The CDR3 loop spans 15 amino acids. The CDR3 is CASSRTSGGSETQYF. The CDR3 nucleotides read TGTGCCAGCAGTCGGACTAGCGGGGGGTCTGAGACCCAGTACTTC.

The genes are TRBV3-1 (or the pseudogene TRBV3-2) and TRBJ1-1; D uncertain. Germline CDR1 and CDR2: LGHDT and YNNKEL (reference sequence). Trimming pared 6 bases from V and 1 base from J, leaving 12 bases between. The CDR3 length is 14 residues. The CDR3 sequence is CASRERHANTEAFF. CDR3 bases: TGTGCCAGCAGAGAACGACACGCGAACACTGAAGCTTTCTTT.

V gene TRBV28 combines with J gene TRBJ2-1; 9 bases align to TRBD2. Germline CDR1 MDHEN, CDR2 SYDVKM. The V segment lost 6 bases and the J segment 3 bases; nucleotides outside the gene matches: 6. This CDR3 has 15 amino acids. The CDR3 reads CASSHSGGNYNEQFF. The CDR3, as DNA: TGTGCCAGCAGCCACAGCGGGGGGAACTACAATGAGCAGTTCTTC.

Sample share makes this clone medium-sized (0.01 to 0.1%). This chain links TRBV7-2 with TRBJ2-2, with a weak D call TRBD2 (5 bases). Trimming stripped 2 bases from V and 1 base from J, with 8 bases between. There are 15 residues in the CDR3. CDR1 and CDR2 from the germline V gene are SGHTA and FQGNSA. The CDR3 here is CASSLLSGNTGELFF. The CDR3 nucleotides read TGTGCCAGCAGCTTATTAAGCGGGAACACCGGGGAGCTGTTTTTT.